Here is one T cell receptor beta chain with its context. Antigen unknown. The sample comes from a study of tumor and adjacent non-tumor tissue in lung cancer. A modified ARM-PCR protocol with three rounds of nested PCR amplified TCRbeta. TCRdb analysed the multiplex PCR reads with MiXCR anew, one entry per CDR3 protein. This table has under 150,000 distinct CDR3 sequences, around two thirds appearing once. CDR3 size: 14 residues. CDR1 and CDR2 (germline): DFQATT, SNEGSKA (reference sequence). Study outcomes and limitations: Shorter survival was associated with higher TCR diversity in tumors. TCR diversity was significantly greater in tumor than normal lung tissue. Tumor repertoires had a smaller top 100 clone share than normal lung.

The template was RNA from unsorted bulk tissue. Donors were chemotherapy-naive, newly diagnosed lung cancer surgical patients in China, August–late 2014. This receptor was identified in a man aged 55 to 70 with small cell lung cancer. The sample taken for sequencing was lung tumor tissue. The rearrangement joins TRBV20-1 to TRBJ2-5; D perhaps matches TRBD2 (5 bases). The CDR3 sequence: CTVLTTSAQETQYF. The CDR3, as DNA: TGCACTGTCTTGACTACCAGTGCCCAAGAGACCCAGTACTTC.